The 3 T cell receptor beta chains given below trace back to one sample, sequenced in a study of blood T cell repertoires in COVID-19. The protocol was immunoSEQ multiplex PCR, while the TCRdb copy is restricted to in-frame clones and leaves out a portion. This table holds under 200,000 clones, about nine tenths found once. Material: peripheral blood. The receptors were sampled from a man between 18 and 29 years old with acute or convalescent COVID-19.

This rearrangement joins TRBV19 to TRBJ2-7; D is ambiguous. Trimming shortened V by 6 bases and J by 5 bases, and 8 bases separated the two germline ends. Germline CDR1 LNHDA, CDR2 SQIVND (reference sequence). The CDR3 covers 11 residues. CDR3 region: CASSIRDEQYF. CDR3 sequence (DNA): TGTGCCAGTAGCATTAGAGACGAGCAGTACTTC.

In its sample, this clone was seen once. This chain uses TRBV16 with TRBJ2-2; a weak D match, TRBD1 (5 bases). Per germline, CDR1 KGHSY and CDR2 FQNENV. Trimming shortened V by 0 bases and J by 3 bases, and 11 bases separated the two germline ends. CDR3 length equals 16 residues. This chain's CDR3 is CASSQSKGLDTGELFF. The CDR3 nucleotides are TGTGCCAGCAGCCAATCAAAGGGGCTCGACACCGGGGAGCTGTTTTTT.

The chain couples TRBV5-4 to TRBJ2-1, with 9 positions matching TRBD2. Germline lookup yields CDR1 SGHNT and CDR2 YYREEE (reference sequence). J gave up 8 bases and V 2 bases, and 8 bases lay outside the gene matches. This CDR3 comprises 15 residues. Written as DNA, the CDR3 is TGTGCCAGCAGCTTAGTAGCGGGAGCCATAGATGAGCAGTTCTTC. Its protein is CASSLVAGAIDEQFF.